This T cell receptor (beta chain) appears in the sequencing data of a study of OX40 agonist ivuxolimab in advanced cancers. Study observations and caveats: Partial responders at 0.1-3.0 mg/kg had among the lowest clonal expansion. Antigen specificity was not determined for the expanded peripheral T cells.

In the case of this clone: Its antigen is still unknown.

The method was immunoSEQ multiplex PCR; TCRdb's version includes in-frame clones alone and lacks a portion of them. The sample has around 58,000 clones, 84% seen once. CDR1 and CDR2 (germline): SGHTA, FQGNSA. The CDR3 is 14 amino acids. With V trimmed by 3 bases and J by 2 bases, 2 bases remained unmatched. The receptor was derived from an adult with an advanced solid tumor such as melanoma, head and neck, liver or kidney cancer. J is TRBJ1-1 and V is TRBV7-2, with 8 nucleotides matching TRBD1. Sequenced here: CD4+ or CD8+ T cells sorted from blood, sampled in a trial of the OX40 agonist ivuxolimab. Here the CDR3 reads CASSFRGRNTEAFF. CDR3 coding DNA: TGTGCCAGCAGCTTCAGGGGGCGCAACACTGAAGCTTTCTTT. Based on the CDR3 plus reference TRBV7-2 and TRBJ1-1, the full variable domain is GAGVSQSPSNKVTEKGKDVELRCDPISGHTALYWYRQSLGQGLEFLIYFQGNSAPDKSGLPSDRFSAERTGGSVSTLTIQRTQQEDSAVYLCASSFRGRNTEAFFGQGTRLTVV.